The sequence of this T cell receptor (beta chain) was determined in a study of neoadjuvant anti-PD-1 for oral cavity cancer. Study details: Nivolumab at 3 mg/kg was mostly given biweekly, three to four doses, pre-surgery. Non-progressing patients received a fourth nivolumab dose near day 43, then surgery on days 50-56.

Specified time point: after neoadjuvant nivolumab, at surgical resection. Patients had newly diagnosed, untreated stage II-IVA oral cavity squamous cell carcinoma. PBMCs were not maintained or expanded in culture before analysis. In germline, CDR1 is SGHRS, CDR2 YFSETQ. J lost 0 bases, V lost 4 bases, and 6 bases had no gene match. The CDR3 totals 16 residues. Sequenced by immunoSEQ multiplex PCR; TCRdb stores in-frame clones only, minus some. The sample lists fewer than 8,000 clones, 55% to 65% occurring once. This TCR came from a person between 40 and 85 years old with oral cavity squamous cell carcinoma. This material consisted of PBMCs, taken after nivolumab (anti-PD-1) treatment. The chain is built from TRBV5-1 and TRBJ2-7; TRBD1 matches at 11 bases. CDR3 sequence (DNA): TGCGCCAGCAGCCCAGGACAGGGGGCAAGCTCCTACGAGCAGTACTTC. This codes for CASSPGQGASSYEQYF.